Listed below are T cell receptor beta chains from one sample, sequenced in a study of T cell repertoires in cytomegalovirus infection. TCRdb called the reads again in MiXCR, with one record for every CDR3 protein. Of about 190,000 distinct CDR3 sequences listed, 28% are singletons. The sequenced sample was PBMCs. Receptor source: a human donor in good health (CMV status not recorded). Some clones in this sample may be carry-over from other donors' samples. The CDR3 runs from the conserved cysteine through the conserved F or W. D genes are given only for firm matches. The listing skips clone size in some rows; elsewhere it reads once, few, many or a size class.

size | J | D | V | DNA | CDR3
- | TRBJ1-6 | - | TRBV6-2/TRBV6-3 | TGTGCCAGCAGTCACAATAATTCACCCCTCCACTTT | CASSHNNSPLHF
few | TRBJ2-7 | - | TRBV5-5 | TGTGCCAGCAGCTTGGGGGACTTGATCTCCTACGAGCAGTACTTC | CASSLGDLISYEQYF
few | TRBJ1-5 | - | TRBV29-1 | TGCAGCGTTGGGATGGGTAATCAGCCCCAGCATTTT | CSVGMGNQPQHF
- | TRBJ1-1 | - | TRBV5-1 | TGCGCCAGCAGCCTCGGGCCGGTGGGGGCCAACACTGAAGCTTTCTTT | CASSLGPVGANTEAFF
few | TRBJ1-2 | - | TRBV5-5 | TGTGCCAGCAGCTTGAGGCCAGAAAATGCTAACTATGGCTACACCTTC | CASSLRPENANYGYTF
- | TRBJ2-1 | - | TRBV7-6 | TGTGCCAGCAGCTCGCTACTCGGGGGCGGGTACAATGAGCAGTTCTTC | CASSSLLGGGYNEQFF
- | TRBJ1-1 | - | TRBV11-2 | TGTGCCAGCAGCTCCTCCCCCGGGAGTATGACTGAAGCTTTCTTT | CASSSSPGSMTEAFF
many | TRBJ2-7 | TRBD2 | TRBV12-3/TRBV12-4 | TGTGCCAGCAGTTTCTATACTAGCGTCCACGAGCAGTACTTC | CASSFYTSVHEQYF
- | TRBJ1-2 | - | TRBV7-8 | TGTGCCAGCAGCTTAGTAATCGGGGCGTATAAGGATGGCTACACCTTC | CASSLVIGAYKDGYTF
many | TRBJ1-1 | - | TRBV7-3 | TGTGCCAGCAGCTTAACACCAGGGGTTAACACTGAAGCTTTCTTT | CASSLTPGVNTEAFF
few | TRBJ2-1 | - | TRBV5-1 | TGCGCCAGCAGCCCCTTCACGGGGGCGACCTACAATGAGCAGTTCTTC | CASSPFTGATYNEQFF
few | TRBJ2-5 | - | TRBV30 | TGTGCCTGGAGGGGGCGGGATCAAGAGACCCAGTACTTC | CAWRGRDQETQYF
many | TRBJ2-3 | TRBD2 | TRBV7-6 | TGTGCCAGCAGTTCACTAGCGGGGGGCACAGATACGCAGTATTTT | CASSSLAGGTDTQYF
many | TRBJ1-5 | - | TRBV11-2 | TGTGCCAGCAGTCAAATTCTGGGCCAGCCCCAGCATTTT | CASSQILGQPQHF
- | TRBJ2-1 | - | TRBV20-1 | TGCAGTGCTCCCGGGACAAAGAGCTCCTACAATGAGCAGTTCTTC | CSAPGTKSSYNEQFF
- | TRBJ1-1 | TRBD1 | TRBV12-3/TRBV12-4 | TGTGCCAGCAGTTGGACAGGGCGAGGGACTGAAGCTTTCTTT | CASSWTGRGTEAFF
many | TRBJ2-2 | TRBD1 | TRBV10-1 | TGCGCCACCAGCGAAGGGGGCCGGGACACCGGGGAGCTGTTTTTT | CATSEGGRDTGELFF
many | TRBJ1-1 | TRBD1 | TRBV6-1 | TGTGCCAGCAGTGAAGCTGGGGACAGGGTGATGACTGAAGCTTTCTTT | CASSEAGDRVMTEAFF
- | TRBJ2-5 | TRBD2 | TRBV19 | TGTGCCAGCGTGAAGAACGGGGGGGGCGGGGAGACCCAGTACTTC | CASVKNGGGGETQYF
many | TRBJ2-7 | - | TRBV7-2 | TGTGCCAGCAGCTTAGCGCGGGACGCGCAGTACTTC | CASSLARDAQYF
many | TRBJ2-7 | - | TRBV20-1 | TGCAGTGCTCCGAGAGAGTATGCCTACGAGCAGTACTTC | CSAPREYAYEQYF
- | TRBJ1-2 | - | TRBV12-3/TRBV12-4 | TGTGCCAGCGGGGAGGGGAGGGCCGGCGGCTACACCTTC | CASGEGRAGGYTF
- | TRBJ1-6 | - | TRBV12-5 | TGTGCTAGTGGCCCGATGACAGGAGTTAATTCACCCCTCCCCTTT | CASGPMTGVNSPLPF
- | TRBJ2-1 | - | TRBV4-3 | TGCGCCAGCAGCCAAGCCTACAATGAGCAGTTCTTC | CASSQAYNEQFF
- | TRBJ2-2 | TRBD1 | TRBV24-1 | TGTGCCACCAGCGATCCCGGGACAGGGTCCGGGGAGCTGTTTTTT | CATSDPGTGSGELFF
- | TRBJ2-4 | - | TRBV12-3/TRBV12-4 | TGTGCCAGCTCTTTAGAACAAAACATTCAGTACTTC | CASSLEQNIQYF
- | TRBJ1-2 | TRBD1 | TRBV7-6 | TGTGCCAGCAGCGCTAACAGGGGTCCCAACTATGGCTACACCTTC | CASSANRGPNYGYTF
few | TRBJ1-1 | TRBD1 | TRBV20-1 | TGCAGTGCTATGGACAGGGTGAACACTGAAGCTTTCTTT | CSAMDRVNTEAFF
many | TRBJ1-3 | - | TRBV12-3/TRBV12-4 | TGTGCCAGCAGACCTCCGGGCCGCACCCTTTTATACTCTGGAAACACCATATATTTT | CASRPPGRTLLYSGNTIYF
few | TRBJ1-6 | - | TRBV5-6 | TGTGCCAGCAGCTTGTGGGGTTCACCCCTCCACTTT | CASSLWGSPLHF
- | TRBJ2-5 | - | TRBV20-1 | TGCAGTGCTGTACAACAGGCCGAAGAGACCCAGTACTTC | CSAVQQAEETQYF
- | TRBJ2-1 | - | TRBV20-1 | TGCAGTGCTAGAGTCCAAGGGGGGCAAAGCCGAGTCGGGCAGTTCTTC | CSARVQGGQSRVGQFF
- | TRBJ2-5 | - | TRBV20-1 | TGCAGTGCAGAATTACAGGGGGGGCAAGAGACCCAGAACTTC | CSAELQGGQETQNF
- | TRBJ2-3 | TRBD2 | TRBV2 | TGTGCCAGCAGTCCCGGGACTAGCGGCACAGATACGCAGTATTTT | CASSPGTSGTDTQYF
many | TRBJ2-5 | TRBD2 | TRBV6-2/TRBV6-3 | TGTGCCAGCAGTCAAGGGCGGGGGGCTGGGATGGGGACCCAGTACTTC | CASSQGRGAGMGTQYF
- | TRBJ2-5 | - | TRBV9 | TGTGCCAGCAGCGCCCGGGGGGACAGGAGGCGGGAGACCCAGTACTTC | CASSARGDRRRETQYF
once | TRBJ2-1 | TRBD2 | TRBV20-1 | TGCAGTGCTAGACGCGCGGGGGGTTACAATGAGCAGTTCTTC | CSARRAGGYNEQFF
many | TRBJ2-2 | - | TRBV7-2 | TGTGCCAGCAGCTCCGGATCGGGGGCCAACACCGGGGAGCTGTTTTTT | CASSSGSGANTGELFF
- | TRBJ2-4 | - | TRBV7-2 | TGTGCCAGCAGCCTGGACGGGCCTGGCCGGGGCATTCAGTACTTC | CASSLDGPGRGIQYF
- | TRBJ2-7 | - | TRBV6-2/TRBV6-3 | TGTGCCAGCAGTTACAAACAGATATCCTACGAGCAGTACTTC | CASSYKQISYEQYF
few | TRBJ1-4 | - | TRBV12-3/TRBV12-4 | TGTGCCAGCAGTTCTTCCGGGACATCCCGGCGGGAAAAACTGTTTTTT | CASSSSGTSRREKLFF
- | TRBJ2-4 | - | TRBV11-2 | TGTGCCAGCAGCTCGACCGATGAGGGGGGGAACATTCAGTACTTC | CASSSTDEGGNIQYF
- | TRBJ1-2 | TRBD1 | TRBV19 | TGTGCCAGTAGGGAGAAGACAGGGGGCGACTATGGCTACACCTTC | CASREKTGGDYGYTF
many | TRBJ2-7 | - | TRBV7-6 | TGTGCCAGCAGTCCATCGTCCTACGAGCAGTACTTC | CASSPSSYEQYF
few | TRBJ2-1 | TRBD2 | TRBV19 | TGTGCCAGTAAAATAGCGGGGGGGTTCTTCAACAATGAGCAGTTCTTC | CASKIAGGFFNNEQFF
- | TRBJ2-7 | - | TRBV19 | TGTGCCAGTAGTTTCCGCGGGGAAAGCGAGCAGTACTTC | CASSFRGESEQYF
- | TRBJ1-2 | - | TRBV2 | TGTGCCAGCAGTGTCTTACAGGGTACCAACTATGGCTACACCTTC | CASSVLQGTNYGYTF
many | TRBJ2-5 | TRBD2 | TRBV7-2 | TGTGCCAGCAGCCGTACCAACCTAGCGGGGGGTTGGGAGACCCAGTACTTC | CASSRTNLAGGWETQYF
- | TRBJ1-1 | - | TRBV18 | TGTGCCAGCTCACCAGCCACGGCCCCCTTCTCTGAAGCTTTCTTT | CASSPATAPFSEAFF
few | TRBJ1-1 | - | TRBV2 | TGTGCCAGCAGTCGCGAGGTGGAGGGTGAAGCTTTCTTT | CASSREVEGEAFF
few | TRBJ1-2 | - | TRBV7-9 | TGTGCCAGCAGCTTAGGGGAGGCCGGCGGCTACACCTTC | CASSLGEAGGYTF
few | TRBJ2-3 | - | TRBV29-1 | TGCAGCGTTTGGACAGTCACGCAGTATTTT | CSVWTVTQYF
few | TRBJ1-1 | TRBD1 | TRBV27 | TGTGCCAGCAGCAAAGGGACAGCGAACACTGAAGCTTTCTTT | CASSKGTANTEAFF
- | TRBJ1-1 | - | TRBV28 | TGTGCCAGCAGTTTTGAATACAGTTTGAACACTGAAGCTTTCTTT | CASSFEYSLNTEAFF
- | TRBJ1-1 | - | TRBV7-9 | TGTGCCAGCAGCTTAGGGTATGGGCGGGCGAACACTGAAGCTTTCTTT | CASSLGYGRANTEAFF
few | TRBJ2-7 | - | TRBV2 | TGTGCCAGCGGGGAAGGTAGGGGGGGCTACGAGCAGTACTTC | CASGEGRGGYEQYF
many | TRBJ2-6 | - | TRBV5-6 | TGTGCCAGCAGCCCGGATATGTCCTCTGGGGCCAACGTCCTGACTTTC | CASSPDMSSGANVLTF
few | TRBJ1-4 | - | TRBV2 | TGTGCCACAGGGATTGAAAAACTGTTTTTT | CATGIEKLFF
- | TRBJ2-1 | - | TRBV5-1 | TGCGCCAGCAGCTTGCTAAGAAACAATGAGCAGTTCTTC | CASSLLRNNEQFF
many | TRBJ1-1 | TRBD1 | TRBV10-3 | TGTGCCATCAGCAACTCAGGGGGGGCTGAAGCTTTCTTT | CAISNSGGAEAFF